This T cell receptor beta chain was captured by sequencing in a study of T-cell memory formation after mild COVID-19. This clonotype was seen a few times. TCRdb processed the 5' RACE reads anew with MiXCR; each CDR3 protein has one entry. The sample shows 300,000 to 350,000 distinct CDR3 sequences, about 13% of them seen only once. This sequence originates from a man aged 18 to 35 who had mild COVID-19 (a few samples of this study predate the infection). Cell type and time point are not known. Sequenced input: PBMCs or a T cell subset sorted from them (not recorded which).

The CDR3 spells CASSSGTILTNYGYTF. For the CDR3, the DNA is TGTGCCAGCAGCTCCGGAACAATTCTAACTAACTATGGCTACACCTTC. The chain couples TRBV7-8 to TRBJ1-2; D uncertain. Germline CDR1 reads SGHVS; CDR2 reads FQNEAQ. Trimming shortened V by 4 bases and J by 0 bases, and 15 bases separated the two germline ends. This CDR3 contains 16 residues. Looking up the rest from reference TRBV7-8 and TRBJ1-2 gives the full variable domain: GAGVSQSPRYKVAKRGQDVALRCDPISGHVSLFWYQQALGQGPEFLTYFQNEAQLDKSGLPSDRFFAERPEGSVSTLKIQRTQQEDSAVYLCASSSGTILTNYGYTFGSGTRLTVV.